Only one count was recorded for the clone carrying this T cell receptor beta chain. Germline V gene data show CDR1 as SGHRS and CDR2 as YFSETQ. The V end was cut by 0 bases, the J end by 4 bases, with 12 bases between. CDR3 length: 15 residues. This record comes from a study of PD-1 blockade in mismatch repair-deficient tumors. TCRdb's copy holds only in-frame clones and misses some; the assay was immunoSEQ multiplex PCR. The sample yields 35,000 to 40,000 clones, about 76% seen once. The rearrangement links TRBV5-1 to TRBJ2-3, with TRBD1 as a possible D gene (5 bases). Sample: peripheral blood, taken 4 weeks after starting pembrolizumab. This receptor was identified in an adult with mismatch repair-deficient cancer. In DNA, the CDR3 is TGCGCCAGCAGCTTGGATCAGGGTTCGCCAGATACGCAGTATTTT. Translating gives CASSLDQGSPDTQYF. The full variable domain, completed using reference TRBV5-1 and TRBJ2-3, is KAGVTQTPRYLIKTRGQQVTLSCSPISGHRSVSWYQQTPGQGLQFLFEYFSETQRNKGNFPGRFSGRQFSNSRSEMNVSTLELGDSALYLCASSLDQGSPDTQYFGPGTRLTVL.